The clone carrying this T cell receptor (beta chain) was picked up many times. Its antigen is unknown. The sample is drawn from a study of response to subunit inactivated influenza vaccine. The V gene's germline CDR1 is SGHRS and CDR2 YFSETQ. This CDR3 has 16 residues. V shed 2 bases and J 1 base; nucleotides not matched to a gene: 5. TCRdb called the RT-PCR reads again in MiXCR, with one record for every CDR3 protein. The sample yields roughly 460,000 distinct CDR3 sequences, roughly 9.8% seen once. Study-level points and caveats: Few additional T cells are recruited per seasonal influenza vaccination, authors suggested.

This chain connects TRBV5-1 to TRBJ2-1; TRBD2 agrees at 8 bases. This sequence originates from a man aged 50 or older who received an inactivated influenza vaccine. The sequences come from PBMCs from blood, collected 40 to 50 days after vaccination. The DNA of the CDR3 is TGCGCCAGCAGCTTACTAGCGGATTCTTCCTACAATGAGCAGTTCTTC. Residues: CASSLLADSSYNEQFF.